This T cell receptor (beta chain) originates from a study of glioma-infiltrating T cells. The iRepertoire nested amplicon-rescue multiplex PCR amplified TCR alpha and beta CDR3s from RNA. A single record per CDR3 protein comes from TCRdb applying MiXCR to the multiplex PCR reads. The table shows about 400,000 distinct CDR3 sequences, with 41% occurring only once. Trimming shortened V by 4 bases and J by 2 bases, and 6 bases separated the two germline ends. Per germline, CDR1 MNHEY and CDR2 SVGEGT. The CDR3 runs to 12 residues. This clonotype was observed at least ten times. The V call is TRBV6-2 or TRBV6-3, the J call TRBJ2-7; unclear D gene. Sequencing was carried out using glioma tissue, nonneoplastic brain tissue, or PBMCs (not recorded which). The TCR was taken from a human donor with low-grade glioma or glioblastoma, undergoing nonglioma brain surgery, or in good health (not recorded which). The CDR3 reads CASSSRPYEQYF. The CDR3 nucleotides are TGTGCCAGCAGTTCTCGCCCCTACGAGCAGTACTTC.